Below, one T cell receptor beta chain is given with its context. The data derive from a study of T cells in tumors after PD-1 blockade. Study information: Daily vismodegib 150 mg continued in a subset of anti-PD-1-treated patients.

Method: immunoSEQ multiplex PCR; TCRdb's copy keeps in-frame clones and lacks some. The sample yields fewer than 50,000 clones, about 84% seen once. V lost 4 bases and J 4 bases, leaving 12 bases between the germline ends. CDR3 length equals 14 residues. Germline V gives CDR1 MRHNA, CDR2 SNTAGT. The chain links TRBV6-4 to TRBJ2-3; possible D gene TRBD2, 7 bases. This TCR was recovered from a human donor with basal cell carcinoma. The sequencing used PBMCs, collected before anti-PD-1 treatment. CDR3 DNA sequence: TGTGCCAGCAGTGTCGCGGGGGCCGCAGATACGCAGTATTTT. Amino acids: CASSVAGAADTQYF.